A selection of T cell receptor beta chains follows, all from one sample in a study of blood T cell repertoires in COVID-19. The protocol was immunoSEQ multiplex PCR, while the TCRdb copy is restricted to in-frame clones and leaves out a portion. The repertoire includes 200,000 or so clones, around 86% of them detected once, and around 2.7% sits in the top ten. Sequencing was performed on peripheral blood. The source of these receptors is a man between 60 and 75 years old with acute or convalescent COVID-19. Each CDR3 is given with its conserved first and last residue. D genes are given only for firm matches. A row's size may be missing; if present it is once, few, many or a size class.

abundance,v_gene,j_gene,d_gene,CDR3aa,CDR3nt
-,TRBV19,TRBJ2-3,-,CASSIYGGGTDTQYF,TGTGCCAGTAGTATATATGGCGGGGGCACAGATACGCAGTATTTT
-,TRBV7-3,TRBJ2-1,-,CASSLRFEDNEQFF,TGTGCCAGCAGCTTAAGATTTGAGGACAATGAGCAGTTCTTC
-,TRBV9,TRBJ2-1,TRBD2,CASSVSRSPGLAGEVASSYNEQFF,TGTGCCAGCAGCGTCTCTCGTAGCCCTGGACTAGCGGGCGAAGTTGCGAGCTCCTACAATGAGCAGTTCTTC
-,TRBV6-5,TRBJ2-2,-,CASRGYEGTGELFF,TGTGCCAGCAGGGGGTATGAGGGCACCGGGGAGCTGTTTTTT
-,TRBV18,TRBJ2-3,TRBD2,CASSSSSGGLEGTQYF,TGTGCCAGCTCGTCCTCTAGCGGGGGATTGGAAGGTACGCAGTATTTT
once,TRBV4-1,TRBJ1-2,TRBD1,CASSQTGTGFGYTF,TGCGCCAGCAGCCAGACCGGGACAGGGTTCGGCTACACCTTC
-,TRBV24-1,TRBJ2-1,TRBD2,CATSDLSASGGAGNEQFF,TGTGCCACCAGTGATTTGTCGGCTAGCGGGGGGGCCGGGAATGAGCAGTTCTTC
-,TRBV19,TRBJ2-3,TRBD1,CASSIQGAQVDTQYF,TGTGCCAGTAGTATCCAGGGGGCGCAGGTAGATACGCAGTATTTT
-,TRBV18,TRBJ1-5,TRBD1,CASSGSRDRNQPQHF,TGTGCCAGCTCAGGGTCCCGGGACAGAAATCAGCCCCAGCATTTT
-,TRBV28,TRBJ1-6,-,CASSSNPSSYNSPLHF,TGTGCCAGCAGTTCAAATCCTAGCTCCTATAATTCACCCCTCCACTTT
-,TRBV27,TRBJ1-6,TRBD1,CASSFRTGGVRNSPLHF,TGTGCCAGCAGTTTCCGAACAGGGGGCGTTCGGAATTCACCCCTCCACTTT
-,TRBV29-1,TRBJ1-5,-,CSVAGSNQPQHF,TGCAGCGTTGCCGGGAGTAATCAGCCCCAGCATTTT
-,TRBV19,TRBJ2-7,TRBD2,CASSSGLAGVGGYEQYF,TGTGCCAGTAGTTCCGGACTAGCGGGGGTAGGTGGGTACGAGCAGTACTTC
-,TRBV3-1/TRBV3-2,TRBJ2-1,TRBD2,CASSPLAGGDEQFF,TGTGCCAGCAGCCCACTAGCGGGGGGCGATGAGCAGTTCTTC
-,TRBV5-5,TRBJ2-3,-,CASGWGLWTDTQYF,TGTGCCAGTGGGTGGGGACTTTGGACAGATACGCAGTATTTT
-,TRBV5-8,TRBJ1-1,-,CASSSALLAEAFF,TGTGCCAGCAGCTCTGCCCTACTGGCTGAAGCTTTCTTT
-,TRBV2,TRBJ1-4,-,CASRGDSGRWDEKLFF,TGTGCCAGCAGGGGGGACTCAGGCAGATGGGATGAAAAACTGTTTTTT
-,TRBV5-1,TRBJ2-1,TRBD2,CASSLDGGAAYNEQFF,TGCGCCAGCAGCTTGGACGGGGGGGCCGCCTACAATGAGCAGTTCTTC
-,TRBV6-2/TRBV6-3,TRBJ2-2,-,CASSYWGRELFF,TGTGCCAGCAGTTACTGGGGGCGGGAGCTGTTTTTT
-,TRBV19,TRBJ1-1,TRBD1,CASSPGTGASNTEAFF,TGTGCCAGTAGTCCCGGGACAGGGGCTTCGAACACTGAAGCTTTCTTT
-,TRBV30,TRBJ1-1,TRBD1,CAWSDRQGRGTFF,TGTGCCTGGAGTGACAGACAGGGGCGGGGAACTTTCTTT
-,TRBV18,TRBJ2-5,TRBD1,CASSQKQGPETQYF,TGTGCCAGCTCACAAAAACAGGGGCCAGAGACCCAGTACTTC
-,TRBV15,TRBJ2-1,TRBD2,CATSDEWVAGESYNEQFF,TGTGCCACCAGTGACGAATGGGTCGCGGGGGAGTCCTACAATGAGCAGTTCTTC
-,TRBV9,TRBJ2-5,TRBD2,CASSRLAGMPSQETQYF,TGTGCCAGCAGCCGACTAGCGGGGATGCCCTCCCAAGAGACCCAGTACTTC
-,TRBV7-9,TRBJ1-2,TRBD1,CASSGNQGAGFHGYTF,TGTGCCAGCAGCGGTAATCAGGGGGCCGGGTTTCATGGCTACACCTTC
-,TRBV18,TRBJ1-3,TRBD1,CASSPRTGTASGNTIYF,TGTGCCAGCTCACCACGGACAGGGACTGCCTCTGGAAACACCATATATTTT
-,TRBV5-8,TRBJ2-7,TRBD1,CASTREGTGGPISYEQYF,TGTGCCAGCACCCGAGAGGGGACAGGGGGCCCTATCTCCTACGAGCAGTACTTC
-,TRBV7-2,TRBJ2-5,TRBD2,CASSSERAGVGETQYF,TGTGCCAGCAGCTCAGAGCGAGCGGGGGTTGGAGAGACCCAGTACTTC
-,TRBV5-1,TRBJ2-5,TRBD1,CASSPPDRGGQETQYF,TGCGCCAGCAGCCCCCCGGACAGGGGTGGGCAAGAGACCCAGTACTTC
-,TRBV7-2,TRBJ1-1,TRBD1,CASSPGQGNTEAFF,TGTGCCAGCAGCCCAGGACAGGGAAACACTGAAGCTTTCTTT
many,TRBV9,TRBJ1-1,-,CASSDRPGGTEAFF,TGTGCCAGCAGCGACAGACCCGGAGGGACTGAAGCTTTCTTT
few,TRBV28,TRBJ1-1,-,CASRAERMNTEAFF,TGTGCCAGCAGGGCGGAACGAATGAACACTGAAGCTTTCTTT
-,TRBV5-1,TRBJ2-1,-,CASSLTSSSYNEQFF,TGCGCCAGCAGCTTGACTTCGAGCTCCTACAATGAGCAGTTCTTC
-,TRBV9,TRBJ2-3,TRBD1,CASSARTGADTQYF,TGTGCCAGCAGCGCCAGGACAGGGGCAGATACGCAGTATTTT
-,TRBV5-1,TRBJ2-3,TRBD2,CASSLGPLAGSSTDTQYF,TGCGCCAGCAGCTTGGGTCCGCTAGCGGGATCAAGCACAGATACGCAGTATTTT
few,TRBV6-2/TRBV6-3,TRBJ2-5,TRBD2,CASSPGLAGLMAQYF,TGTGCCAGCAGCCCCGGACTAGCGGGGTTGATGGCCCAGTACTTC
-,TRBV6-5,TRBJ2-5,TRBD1,CASSRDRAKETQYF,TGTGCCAGCAGCCGGGACAGGGCTAAGGAGACCCAGTACTTC
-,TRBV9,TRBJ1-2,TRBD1,CASSRQGADGYTF,TGTGCCAGCAGCCGACAGGGGGCCGATGGCTACACCTTC
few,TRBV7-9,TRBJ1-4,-,CASSLSTTGREKLFF,TGTGCCAGCAGCTTATCGACCACAGGTCGGGAAAAACTGTTTTTT
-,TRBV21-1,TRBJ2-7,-,CASSNPRRGSVKRGEQYF,TGTGCCAGCAGCAATCCGAGGCGGGGGAGCGTCAAACGCGGGGAGCAGTACTTC
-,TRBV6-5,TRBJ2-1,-,CASSYLGSEQFF,TGTGCCAGCAGTTACTTAGGGAGTGAGCAGTTCTTC
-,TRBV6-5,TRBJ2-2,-,CASTARGQIIGELFF,TGTGCCAGCACTGCCAGGGGTCAGATCATAGGGGAGCTGTTTTTT
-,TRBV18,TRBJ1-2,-,CASSPPTPHRGYGYTF,TGTGCCAGCTCACCACCGACGCCCCACCGCGGCTATGGCTACACCTTC
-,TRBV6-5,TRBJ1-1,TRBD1,CASSWDRVNTEAFF,TGTGCCAGCAGCTGGGACAGGGTAAACACTGAAGCTTTCTTT
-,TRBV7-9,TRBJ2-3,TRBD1,CASSWGTGGPDTQYF,TGTGCCAGCAGCTGGGGGACAGGGGGGCCAGATACGCAGTATTTT
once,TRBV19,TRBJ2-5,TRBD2,CASSQGLARLETQYF,TGTGCCAGTAGTCAGGGACTAGCGAGGTTGGAGACCCAGTACTTC
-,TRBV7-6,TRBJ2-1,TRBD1,CASSLVYRGRLPNEQFF,TGTGCCAGCAGCTTAGTGTACAGGGGGCGACTTCCCAATGAGCAGTTCTTC
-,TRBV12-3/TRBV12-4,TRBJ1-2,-,CASRLGANYGYTF,TGTGCCAGCCGTCTCGGGGCTAACTATGGCTACACCTTC
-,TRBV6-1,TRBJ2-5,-,CASSDLSAGRGTQYF,TGTGCCAGCAGTGACCTTTCGGCAGGGCGGGGGACCCAGTACTTC
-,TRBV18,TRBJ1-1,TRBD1,CASSPMATGVNTEAFF,TGTGCCAGCTCACCAATGGCGACAGGGGTGAACACTGAAGCTTTCTTT
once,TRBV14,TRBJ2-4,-,CASSQDRAGLNIQYF,TGTGCCAGCAGCCAAGATCGGGCAGGGTTAAACATTCAGTACTTC
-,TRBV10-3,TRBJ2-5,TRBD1,CAISETGTGRETQYF,TGTGCCATCAGTGAGACCGGGACAGGGCGGGAGACCCAGTACTTC
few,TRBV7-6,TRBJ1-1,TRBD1,CASSLSSGTGDRYMNTEAFF,TGTGCCAGCAGCTTGTCCTCCGGGACAGGGGACCGGTACATGAACACTGAAGCTTTCTTT
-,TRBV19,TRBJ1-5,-,CASTDGTPASNQPQHF,TGTGCCAGTACCGACGGGACACCTGCTAGCAATCAGCCCCAGCATTTT
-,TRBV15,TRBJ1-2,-,CATSRDRVGGYGYTF,TGTGCCACCAGCAGAGATCGGGTGGGGGGGTATGGCTACACCTTC
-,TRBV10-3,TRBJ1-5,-,CAISEEGVGNQPQHF,TGTGCCATCAGTGAGGAGGGGGTAGGCAATCAGCCCCAGCATTTT
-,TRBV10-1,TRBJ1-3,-,CASSQGTGNTIYF,TGCGCCAGCAGCCAGGGGACTGGAAACACCATATATTTT